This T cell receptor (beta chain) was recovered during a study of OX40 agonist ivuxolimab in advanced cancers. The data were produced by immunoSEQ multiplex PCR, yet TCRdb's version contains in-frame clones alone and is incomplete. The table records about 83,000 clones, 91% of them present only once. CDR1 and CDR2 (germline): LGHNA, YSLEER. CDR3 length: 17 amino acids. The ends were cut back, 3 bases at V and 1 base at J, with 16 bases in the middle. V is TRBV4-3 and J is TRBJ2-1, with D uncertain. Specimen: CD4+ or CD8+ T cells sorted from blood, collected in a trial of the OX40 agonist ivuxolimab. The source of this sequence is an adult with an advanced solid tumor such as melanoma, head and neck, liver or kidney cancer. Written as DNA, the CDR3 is TGCGCCAGCAGCCAGAACCGGCTTGCGGTTTCCTACAATGAGCAGTTCTTC. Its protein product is CASSQNRLAVSYNEQFF.